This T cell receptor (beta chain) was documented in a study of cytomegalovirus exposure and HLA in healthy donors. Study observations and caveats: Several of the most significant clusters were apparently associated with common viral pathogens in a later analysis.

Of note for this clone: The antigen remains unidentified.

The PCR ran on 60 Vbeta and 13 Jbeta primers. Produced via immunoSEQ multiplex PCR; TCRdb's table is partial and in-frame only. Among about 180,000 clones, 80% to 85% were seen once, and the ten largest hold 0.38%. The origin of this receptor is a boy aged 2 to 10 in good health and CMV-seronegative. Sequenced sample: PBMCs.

The CDR3 DNA sequence: TGTGCCAGTAGTATTCAGCAGGGTAGGGATGAGCAGTTCTTC. This codes for CASSIQQGRDEQFF. V is TRBV19 and J is TRBJ2-1, with TRBD1 as a possible D gene (5 bases). V was clipped by 3 bases and J by 8 bases, with 14 bases between them. Germline values: CDR1 LNHDA, CDR2 SQIVND (reference sequence). This CDR3 has 14 residues.